Detailed here is one TCR beta chain. Its cognate antigen is unknown. The entry originates in a study of naive and memory T cell subsets. Study-wide points: Findings for naive and memory subsets could not be checked against ground truth. Gini index rose across naive, CM, EM and EMRA in CD4 and CD8.

In germline, CDR1 is SGHAT, CDR2 FQNNGV. The CDR3 totals 15 residues. Trimming pared 2 bases from V and 3 bases from J, leaving 13 bases between. Both TRBC1 and TRBC2 were covered by a beta constant-region primer of two equimolar oligonucleotides. Nested alpha and beta constant-region primers with the SP2 primer drove four PCR rounds on ligated cDNA. TCRdb re-analysed the UMI-ligation and nested PCR reads in MiXCR, keeping a single row per CDR3 protein. The data hold 70,000 to 95,000 distinct CDR3 sequences, with 7% to 7.5% observed a single time. This receptor was identified in a human donor in good health. The chain combines TRBV11-2 with TRBJ2-5, with D perhaps given as TRBD1 or TRBD2 (5 bases each). Sequenced sample: central memory CD4+ T cells from blood. The CDR3 region is CASSLNQGREETQYF. The CDR3 DNA reads TGTGCCAGCAGCTTAAACCAGGGACGGGAAGAGACCCAGTACTTC.